The 9 T cell receptor beta chains below come from one sample, sequenced in a study of vaccination and CD4 T cells after COVID-19. Sequenced with the Oncomine TCR Beta short-read assay was DNA taken from cultured CD4+ T cells. TCRdb called the PCR reads again in MiXCR, with one record for every CDR3 protein. The repertoire includes some 20,000 distinct CDR3 sequences, approximately 57% of them detected once, and around 10% sits in the top ten. Specified treatment: 10-day PBMC culture with coronavirus spike peptide pools or control peptides (ViraFEST assay). No antigens are known for them. Source: CD4+ T cells from blood, cultured in vitro, taken after SARS-CoV-2 vaccination. Receptors were obtained from a human donor who had recovered from COVID-19.

The chain links TRBV7-9 to TRBJ2-7; no clear D. Germline CDR1 is SEHNR and CDR2 is FQNEAQ (reference sequence). V lost 5 bases and J lost 5, with 13 bases in between. This CDR3 comprises 13 residues. As DNA, the CDR3 is TGTGCCAGCAGCGGAACTACTCTCCACGAGCAGTACTTC. As protein: CASSGTTLHEQYF.

V is TRBV2 and J is TRBJ2-3, with TRBD2 matching over 8 bases. Germline-derived CDR1 and CDR2 are SNHLY and FYNNEI. This CDR3 comprises 16 residues. With V trimmed by 0 bases and J by 0 bases, 2 bases remained unmatched. CDR3 sequence reads: CASSEAASGSTDTQYF. CDR3 nucleotide sequence: TGTGCCAGCAGTGAAGCGGCTAGCGGGAGCACAGATACGCAGTATTTT.

The chain couples TRBV20-1 to TRBJ2-5, with a weak D call TRBD2 (5 bases). This CDR3 is built from 15 residues. The V and J ends lost 3 bases and 0 bases respectively, with 14 bases between them. Germline values: CDR1 DFQATT, CDR2 SNEGSKA (reference sequence). The CDR3 nucleotides are TGCAGTGCTAGCCGTAGCAGCGGACACCAAGAGACCCAGTACTTC. Its protein is CSASRSSGHQETQYF.

The chain is built from TRBV12-3 or TRBV12-4 and TRBJ1-5; weak D call: TRBD1 (6 bases). V shed 1 base and J shed 3 bases, with 7 bases lying between them. The CDR3 runs to 14 residues. CDR3 protein: CASSLGDTNQPQHF. DNA for the CDR3: TGTGCCAGCAGTTTAGGGGACACCAATCAGCCCCAGCATTTT.

In this sample, this clonotype turned up a few times. V and J are TRBV11-2 and TRBJ1-1; a weak D match, TRBD1 (6 bases). The CDR3 is made up of 14 amino acids. Deletions cut 6 bases from V and 4 bases from J, with 15 bases between. Germline CDR1 is SGHAT and CDR2 is FQNNGV. CDR3 nucleotides: TGTGCCAGCAGACACACGGGGGCGCCCACTGAAGCTTTCTTT. Translation gives CASRHTGAPTEAFF.

This clonotype occurred a few times. The chain carries TRBV20-1 and TRBJ1-3; D uncertain. V shed 3 bases and J shed 3 bases, with 12 bases lying between them. The CDR3 runs to 14 residues. Germline lookup yields CDR1 DFQATT and CDR2 SNEGSKA (reference sequence). The CDR3 region is CSASWPDRGNTIYF. CDR3 DNA sequence: TGCAGTGCTAGCTGGCCAGACCGTGGAAACACCATATATTTT.

V usage is TRBV12-5 and J usage is TRBJ1-2, with TRBD1 matching 8 bases. In germline, CDR1 is LGHNT, CDR2 FRNRAP. This CDR3 spans 16 amino acids. With 2 bases clipped from V and 8 bases from J, the junction kept 13 bases outside the gene matches. This chain's CDR3 is CASGLHRGQGAGGYTF. In nucleotides, the CDR3 is TGTGCTAGTGGTTTGCACCGGGGTCAGGGGGCGGGAGGCTACACCTTC.

The rearrangement links TRBV7-2 to TRBJ2-6; D gene ambiguous. V was shortened by 3 bases and J by 0 bases, with 6 bases between the two germline ends. Germline assignment: CDR1 SGHTA and CDR2 FQGNSA. The CDR3 runs 15 residues. In DNA, the CDR3 is TGTGCCAGCAGCTTTGAGAGCTCTGGGGCCAACGTCCTGACTTTC. Protein sequence: CASSFESSGANVLTF.

Points on this clonotype: The junction departs from germline at one end; a sequencing error may be responsible. The rearrangement joins TRBV20-1 to TRBJ2-2, with D possibly matching TRBD2 (6 bases). The CDR3 extends over 15 amino acids. Per the germline V gene, CDR1 is DFQATT and CDR2 is SNEGSKA (reference sequence). In DNA form, the CDR3 reads TGCAGTGCTAGAGTGGGAGGAACCAACACCGGGGGGCTGTTTTTT. As protein: CSARVGGTNTGGLFF.